The source of this TCR beta chain is a study of breast tumors, draining lymph nodes, adjacent tissues. This clonotype was detected many times. Its antigen is undetermined. One junction end disagrees with the germline gene, perhaps due to a read error. Each CDR3 protein gets one entry after TCRdb re-called the multiplex PCR reads with MiXCR. This table has about 180,000 distinct CDR3 sequences, 30% to 35% appearing once. Axillary draining lymph nodes of breast cancer patients supplied the node samples. CDR3 length: 11 amino acids. Germline-derived CDR1 and CDR2 are LGHDT and YNNKEL (reference sequence). General study points: Tumor and nontumor repertoires were significantly more similar in luminal-like than in basal-like breast cancer.

Sequenced sample: axillary lymph node tissue. The V gene is TRBV3-1, the J gene TRBJ1-4, with D uncertain. This sequence was found in a female donor with breast cancer. Some clones in this sample may be carry-over from other donors' samples. The CDR3 loop reads CASSQGRAVIF. Written as DNA, the CDR3 is TGTGCCAGCAGCCAGGGTCGGGCAGTAATTTTT. The full variable domain, in which reference TRBV3-1 and TRBJ1-4 provide the parts outside the CDR3, is DTAVSQTPKYLVTQMGNDKSIKCEQNLGHDTMYWYKQDSKKFLKIMFSYNNKELIINETVPNRFSPKSPDKAHLNLHINSLELGDSAVYFCASSQGRAVIFGSGTQLSVL.